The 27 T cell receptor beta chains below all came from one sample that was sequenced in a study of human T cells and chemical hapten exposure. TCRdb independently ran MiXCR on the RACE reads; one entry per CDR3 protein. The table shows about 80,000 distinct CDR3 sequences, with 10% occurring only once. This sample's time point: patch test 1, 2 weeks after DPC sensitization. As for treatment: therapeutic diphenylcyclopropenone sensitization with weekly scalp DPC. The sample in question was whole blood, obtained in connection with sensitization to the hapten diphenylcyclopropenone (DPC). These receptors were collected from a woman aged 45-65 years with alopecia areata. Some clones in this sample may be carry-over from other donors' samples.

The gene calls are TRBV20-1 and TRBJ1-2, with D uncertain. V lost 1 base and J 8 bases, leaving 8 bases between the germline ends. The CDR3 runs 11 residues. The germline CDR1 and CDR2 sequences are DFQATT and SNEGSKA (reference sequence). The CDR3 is CSARARWGYTF. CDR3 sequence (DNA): TGCAGTGCTAGAGCCAGGTGGGGCTACACCTTC.

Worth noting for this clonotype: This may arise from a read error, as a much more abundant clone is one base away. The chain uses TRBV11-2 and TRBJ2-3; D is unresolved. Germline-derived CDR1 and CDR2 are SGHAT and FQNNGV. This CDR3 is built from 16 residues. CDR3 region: CASSALERRRTDAQYF. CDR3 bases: TGTGCCAGCAGTGCCTTGGAGAGGAGACGCACAGATGCGCAGTATTTT.

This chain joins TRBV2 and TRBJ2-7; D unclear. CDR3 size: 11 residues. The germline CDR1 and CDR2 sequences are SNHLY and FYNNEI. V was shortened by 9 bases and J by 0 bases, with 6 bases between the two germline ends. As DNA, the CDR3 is TGTGCCAGTGCCCGCTCCTACGAGCAGTACTTC. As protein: CASARSYEQYF. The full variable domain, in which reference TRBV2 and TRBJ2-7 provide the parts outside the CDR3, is EPEVTQTPSHQVTQMGQEVILRCVPISNHLYFYWYRQILGQKVEFLVSFYNNEISEKSEIFDDQFSVERPDGSNFTLKIRSTKLEDSAMYFCASARSYEQYFGPGTRLTVT.

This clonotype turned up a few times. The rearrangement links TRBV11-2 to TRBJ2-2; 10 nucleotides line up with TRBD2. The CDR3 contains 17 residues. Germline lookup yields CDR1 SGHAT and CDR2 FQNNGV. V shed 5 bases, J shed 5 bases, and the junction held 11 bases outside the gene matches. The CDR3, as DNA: TGTGCCAGCAGCCGGACTAGCGGAAGAACAGGGACCGGGGAGCTGTTTTTT. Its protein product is CASSRTSGRTGTGELFF.

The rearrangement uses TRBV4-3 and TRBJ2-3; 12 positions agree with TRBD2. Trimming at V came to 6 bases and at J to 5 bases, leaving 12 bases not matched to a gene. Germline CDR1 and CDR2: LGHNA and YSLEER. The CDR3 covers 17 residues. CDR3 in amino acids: CASSPRKTSGSIDTQYF. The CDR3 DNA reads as TGCGCCAGCAGTCCAAGAAAGACTAGCGGGAGTATAGATACGCAGTATTTT.

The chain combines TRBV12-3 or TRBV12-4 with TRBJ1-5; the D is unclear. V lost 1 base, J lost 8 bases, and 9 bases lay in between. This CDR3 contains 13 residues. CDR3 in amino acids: CASSLGGAKPQHF. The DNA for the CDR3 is TGTGCCAGCAGTTTAGGTGGAGCGAAGCCCCAGCATTTT.

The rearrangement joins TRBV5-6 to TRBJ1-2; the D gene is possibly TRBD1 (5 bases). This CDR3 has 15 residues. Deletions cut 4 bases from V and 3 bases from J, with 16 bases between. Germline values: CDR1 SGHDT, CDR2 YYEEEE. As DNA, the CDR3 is TGTGCCAGCAGCCGGAGAGAACAGGACTACTATGGCTACACCTTC. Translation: CASSRREQDYYGYTF.

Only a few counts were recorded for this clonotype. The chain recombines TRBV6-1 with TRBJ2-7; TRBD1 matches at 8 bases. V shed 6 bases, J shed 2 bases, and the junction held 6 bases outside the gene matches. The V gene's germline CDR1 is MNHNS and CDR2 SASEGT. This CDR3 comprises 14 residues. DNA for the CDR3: TGTGCCAGCAGGTCAACAGGGGGTGCCTACGAGCAGTACTTC. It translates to CASRSTGGAYEQYF.

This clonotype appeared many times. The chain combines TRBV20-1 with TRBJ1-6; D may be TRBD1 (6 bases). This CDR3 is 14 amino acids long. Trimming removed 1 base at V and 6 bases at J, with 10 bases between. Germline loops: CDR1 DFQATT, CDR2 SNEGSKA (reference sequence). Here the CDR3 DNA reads TGCAGTGCTAGAGTGGTCAGGGGTAATTCACCCCTCCACTTT. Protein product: CSARVVRGNSPLHF.

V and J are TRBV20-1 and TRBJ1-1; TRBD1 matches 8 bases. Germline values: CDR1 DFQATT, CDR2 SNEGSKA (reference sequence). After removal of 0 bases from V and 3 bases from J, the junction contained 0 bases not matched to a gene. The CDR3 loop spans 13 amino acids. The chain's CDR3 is CSAREDRDTEAFF. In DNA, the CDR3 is TGCAGTGCTAGAGAGGACAGGGACACTGAAGCTTTCTTT.

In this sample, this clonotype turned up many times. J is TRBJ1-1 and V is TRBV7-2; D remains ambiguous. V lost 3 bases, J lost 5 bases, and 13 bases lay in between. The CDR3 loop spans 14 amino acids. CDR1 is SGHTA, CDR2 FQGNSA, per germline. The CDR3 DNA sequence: TGTGCCAGCAGCTTCCTGGTCACCGGGACTGAAGCTTTCTTT. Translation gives CASSFLVTGTEAFF. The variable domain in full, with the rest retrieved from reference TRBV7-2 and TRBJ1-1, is GAGVSQSPSNKVTEKGKDVELRCDPISGHTALYWYRQSLGQGLEFLIYFQGNSAPDKSGLPSDRFSAERTGGSVSTLTIQRTQQEDSAVYLCASSFLVTGTEAFFGQGTRLTVV.

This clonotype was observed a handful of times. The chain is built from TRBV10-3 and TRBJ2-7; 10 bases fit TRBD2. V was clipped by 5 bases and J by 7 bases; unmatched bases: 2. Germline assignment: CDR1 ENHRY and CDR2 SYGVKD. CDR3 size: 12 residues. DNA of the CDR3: TGTGCCATCAGTCGGACTAGCGGTGAGCAGTACTTC. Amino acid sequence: CAISRTSGEQYF.

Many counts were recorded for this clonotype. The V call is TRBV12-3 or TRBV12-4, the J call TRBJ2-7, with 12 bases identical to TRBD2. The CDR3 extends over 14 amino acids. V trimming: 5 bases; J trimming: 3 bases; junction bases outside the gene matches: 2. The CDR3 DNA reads TGTGCCAGCAGTAGGACTAGCGGGATCTACGAGCAGTACTTC. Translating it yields CASSRTSGIYEQYF.

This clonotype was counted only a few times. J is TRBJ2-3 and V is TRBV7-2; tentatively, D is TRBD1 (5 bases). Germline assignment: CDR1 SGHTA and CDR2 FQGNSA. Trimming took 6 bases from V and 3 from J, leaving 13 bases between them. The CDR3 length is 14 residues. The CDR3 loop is CASSKDSGTDTQYF. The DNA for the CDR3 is TGTGCCAGCAGTAAAGACTCAGGGACAGATACGCAGTATTTT.

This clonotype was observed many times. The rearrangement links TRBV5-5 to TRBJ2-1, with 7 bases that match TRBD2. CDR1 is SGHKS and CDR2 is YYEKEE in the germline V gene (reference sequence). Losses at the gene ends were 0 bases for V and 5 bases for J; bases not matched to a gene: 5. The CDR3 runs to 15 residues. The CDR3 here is CASSLGRESHNEQFF. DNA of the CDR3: TGTGCCAGCAGCTTGGGGCGGGAGAGCCACAATGAGCAGTTCTTC. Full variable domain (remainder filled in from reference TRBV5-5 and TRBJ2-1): DAGVTQSPTHLIKTRGQQVTLRCSPISGHKSVSWYQQVLGQGPQFIFQYYEKEERGRGNFPDRFSARQFPNYSSELNVNALLLGDSALYLCASSLGRESHNEQFFGPGTRLTVL.

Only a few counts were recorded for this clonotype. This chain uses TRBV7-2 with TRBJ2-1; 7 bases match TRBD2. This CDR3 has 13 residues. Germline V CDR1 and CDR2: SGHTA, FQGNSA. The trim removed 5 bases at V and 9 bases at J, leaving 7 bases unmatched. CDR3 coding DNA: TGTGCCAGCAGCCTTGGACTAGTTGGTGAGCAGTTCTTC. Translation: CASSLGLVGEQFF.

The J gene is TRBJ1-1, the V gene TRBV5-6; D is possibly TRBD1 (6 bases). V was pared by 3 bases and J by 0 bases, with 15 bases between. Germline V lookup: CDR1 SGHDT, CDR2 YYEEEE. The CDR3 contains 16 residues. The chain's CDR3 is CASSSRRGQLNTEAFF. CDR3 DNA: TGTGCCAGCAGCTCACGACGGGGACAACTGAACACTGAAGCTTTCTTT.

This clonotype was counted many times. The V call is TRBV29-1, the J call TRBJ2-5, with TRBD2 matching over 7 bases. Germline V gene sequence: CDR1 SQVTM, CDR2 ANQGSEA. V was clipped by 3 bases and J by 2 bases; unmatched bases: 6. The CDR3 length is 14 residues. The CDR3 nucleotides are TGCAGCGTTGATCCTAGCGGAATACAAGAGACCCAGTACTTC. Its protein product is CSVDPSGIQETQYF.

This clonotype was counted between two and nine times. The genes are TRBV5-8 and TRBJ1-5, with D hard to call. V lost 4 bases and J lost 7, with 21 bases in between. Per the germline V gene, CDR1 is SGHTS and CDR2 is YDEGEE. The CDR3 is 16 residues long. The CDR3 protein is CASSPPRGGLRQPQHF. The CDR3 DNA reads TGTGCCAGCAGCCCCCCCCGCGGCGGCTTAAGGCAGCCCCAGCATTTT.

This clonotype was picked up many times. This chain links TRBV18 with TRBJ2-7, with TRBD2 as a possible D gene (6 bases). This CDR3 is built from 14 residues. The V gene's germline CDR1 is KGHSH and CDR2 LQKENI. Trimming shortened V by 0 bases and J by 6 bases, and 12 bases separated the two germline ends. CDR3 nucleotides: TGTGCCAGCTCACCACCCGCTAGGGGAGGCGAGCAGTACTTC. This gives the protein CASSPPARGGEQYF.

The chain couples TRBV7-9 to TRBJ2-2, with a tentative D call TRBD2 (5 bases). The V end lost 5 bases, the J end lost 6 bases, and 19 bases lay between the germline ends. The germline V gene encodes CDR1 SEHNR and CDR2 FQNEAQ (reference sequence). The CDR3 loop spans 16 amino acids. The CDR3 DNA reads TGTGCCAGCAGCCCTCGTCGGGATTCCTTATCCGGGGAGCTGTTTTTT. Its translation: CASSPRRDSLSGELFF.

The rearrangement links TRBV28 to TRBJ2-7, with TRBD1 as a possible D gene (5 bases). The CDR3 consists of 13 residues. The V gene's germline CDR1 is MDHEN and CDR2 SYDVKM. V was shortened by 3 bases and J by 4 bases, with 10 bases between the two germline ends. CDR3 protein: CASSFIRGYEQYF. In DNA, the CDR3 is TGTGCCAGCAGTTTTATTAGGGGTTACGAGCAGTACTTC.

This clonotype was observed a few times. CDR3 region: CASSYSRGGETQYF. DNA for the CDR3: TGTGCCAGCAGTTACTCGAGGGGGGGAGAGACCCAGTACTTC. The chain joins TRBV6-2 or TRBV6-3 to TRBJ2-5, with D perhaps TRBD2 (7 bases). Germline V CDR1 and CDR2: MNHEY, SVGEGT. The CDR3 totals 14 residues. The V end lost 0 bases, the J end lost 4 bases, and 9 bases lay between the germline ends.

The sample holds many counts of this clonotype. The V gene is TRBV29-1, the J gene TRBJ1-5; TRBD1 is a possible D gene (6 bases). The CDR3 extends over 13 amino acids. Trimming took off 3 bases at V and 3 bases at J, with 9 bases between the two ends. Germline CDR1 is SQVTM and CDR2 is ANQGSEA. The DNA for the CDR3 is TGCAGCGTTGACCAGGGGCCCAATCAGCCCCAGCATTTT. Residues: CSVDQGPNQPQHF.

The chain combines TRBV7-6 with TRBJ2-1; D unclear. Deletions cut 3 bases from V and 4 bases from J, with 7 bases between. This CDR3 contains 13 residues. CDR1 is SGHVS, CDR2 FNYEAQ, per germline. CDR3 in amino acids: CASSFYTYNEQFF. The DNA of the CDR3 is TGTGCCAGCAGCTTTTATACTTACAATGAGCAGTTCTTC.

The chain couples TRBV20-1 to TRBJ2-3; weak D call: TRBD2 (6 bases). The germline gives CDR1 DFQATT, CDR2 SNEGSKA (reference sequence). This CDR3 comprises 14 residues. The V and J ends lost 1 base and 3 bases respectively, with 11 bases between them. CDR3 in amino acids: CSARGTGATDTQYF. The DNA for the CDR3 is TGCAGTGCTAGAGGGACGGGAGCGACAGATACGCAGTATTTT.

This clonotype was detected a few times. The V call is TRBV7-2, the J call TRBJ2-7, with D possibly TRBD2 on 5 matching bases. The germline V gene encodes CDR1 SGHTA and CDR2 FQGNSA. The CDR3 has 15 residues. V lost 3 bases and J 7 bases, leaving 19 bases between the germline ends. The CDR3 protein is CASSLGGFPPREQYF. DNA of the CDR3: TGTGCCAGCAGCTTGGGCGGGTTCCCCCCCCGGGAGCAGTACTTC.